Presented here are 11 T cell receptor beta chains from one specimen sequenced in a study of T cell changes during pregnancy in multiple sclerosis. Using immunoSEQ multiplex PCR, the repertoire was profiled, and TCRdb retains in-frame clones only, with some absent. The sample lists roughly 93,000 clones, under 95% seen once, with roughly 2% in the top ten. The starting material was peripheral blood, obtained after pregnancy. Receptors originate from a female donor in good health, enrolled as a control in a pregnancy study.

The V gene is TRBV18, the J gene TRBJ1-2; 7 bases match TRBD1. Germline loops: CDR1 KGHSH, CDR2 LQKENI. The CDR3 has 15 residues. V shed 4 bases and J 0 bases; nucleotides not matched to a gene: 5. The CDR3 here is CASSQDRTSNYGYTF. CDR3 DNA sequence: TGTGCCAGCTCACAGGACAGGACCTCTAACTATGGCTACACCTTC.

The sample holds a few counts of this clone. This chain joins TRBV30 and TRBJ1-4, with 7 positions matching TRBD1. Looked up from germline, CDR1 is GTSNPN and CDR2 is SVGIG (reference sequence). Trimming at V came to 0 bases and at J to 5 bases, leaving 3 bases not matched to a gene. CDR3 length: 14 amino acids. The chain's CDR3 is CAWSVRGLNEKLFF. CDR3 in DNA: TGTGCCTGGAGTGTCAGGGGGTTGAATGAAAAACTGTTTTTT.

The chain links TRBV11-3 to TRBJ2-7; 8 nucleotides agree with TRBD1. Germline V gene lookup returns CDR1 SGHNT and CDR2 YENEEA. Trimming at V came to 4 bases and at J to 3 bases, leaving 11 bases not matched to a gene. The CDR3 loop spans 16 amino acids. This chain's CDR3 is CASSYNRGKILYEQYF. CDR3 coding DNA: TGTGCCAGCAGCTACAACAGGGGGAAGATTCTCTACGAGCAGTACTTC.

The genes are TRBV18 and TRBJ1-6; 7 nucleotides line up with TRBD1. The CDR3 spans 17 residues. V gave up 3 bases and J gave up 8 bases; unmatched junction bases: 13. CDR1 KGHSH and CDR2 LQKENI come from the germline V gene. Here the CDR3 reads CASSPLGGGQVDSPLHF. The CDR3 DNA reads TGTGCCAGCTCACCTCTGGGGGGCGGACAGGTGGATTCACCCCTCCACTTT.

This clone was observed a handful of times. The V and J genes are TRBV6-6 and TRBJ1-2, with D possibly being TRBD1 (6 bases). This CDR3 region has 13 residues. With 6 bases removed from V and 4 bases from J, the gap between germline ends came to 12 bases. Per germline, CDR1 MNHNY and CDR2 SVGAGI (reference sequence). CDR3 DNA: TGTGCCAGCAGGTTCGACAGGACCTATGGCTACACCTTC. The encoded protein is CASRFDRTYGYTF.

The chain is built from TRBV7-9 and TRBJ2-5; 8 bases fit TRBD2. The CDR3 contains 14 residues. J gave up 5 bases and V 5 bases, and 7 bases lay outside the gene matches. Germline CDR1 and CDR2: SEHNR and FQNEAQ (reference sequence). The CDR3 is CASSQRELMETQYF. CDR3 bases: TGTGCCAGCAGCCAGCGGGAGTTGATGGAGACCCAGTACTTC.

The rearrangement uses TRBV18 and TRBJ2-2, with TRBD1 as a possible D gene (6 bases). Trimming stripped 1 base from V and 1 base from J, with 10 bases between. Germline lookup yields CDR1 KGHSH and CDR2 LQKENI. The CDR3 loop spans 16 amino acids. CDR3 amino acids: CASSPLGTMNTGELFF. Here the CDR3 DNA reads TGTGCCAGCTCACCACTTGGGACAATGAACACCGGGGAGCTGTTTTTT.

This clone was seen at least ten times. The chain is built from TRBV21-1 and TRBJ2-7; the D call of TRBD2 is as the table states it, not checked on the DNA. TRBV21-1 is termed a pseudogene. The length of the CDR3 is 15 residues. For the CDR3, the DNA is TGTGCCAGCAGCAAAGTCACAGACCGGACTGACGAGCAGTACTTC. It yields the protein CASSKVTDRTDEQYF.

V is TRBV6-6 and J is TRBJ2-1; the D is unclear. This CDR3 has 8 residues. V lost 8 bases and J 14 bases, leaving 7 bases between the germline ends. The V gene's germline CDR1 is MNHNY and CDR2 SVGAGI (reference sequence). CDR3 in DNA: TGTGCCAGCGGCCAGGAGTTCTTC. This sequence encodes CASGQEFF.

The rearrangement joins TRBV7-9 to TRBJ2-3, with TRBD2 as a possible D gene (5 bases). V dropped 5 bases and J dropped 7 bases, with 13 bases sitting between them. The germline gives CDR1 SEHNR, CDR2 FQNEAQ (reference sequence). This CDR3 region has 13 residues. CDR3 nucleotides: TGTGCCAGCAGCAGGCAGGCTAGCAATACGCAGTATTTT. Protein: CASSRQASNTQYF.

This chain connects TRBV2 to TRBJ2-1; TRBD1 matches at 7 bases. The V segment lost 6 bases and the J segment 13 bases; nucleotides outside the gene matches: 6. In germline, CDR1 is SNHLY, CDR2 FYNNEI. The CDR3 runs to 11 residues. CDR3 in DNA: TGTGCCAGCAGCGACAGGACAGGTCAGTTCTTC. Its protein is CASSDRTGQFF.